These T cell receptor beta chains were read from a single sample in a study of blood T cell repertoires in COVID-19. Sequenced by immunoSEQ multiplex PCR; TCRdb stores in-frame clones only, minus some. Among fewer than 200,000 clones, roughly 86% were seen once, and the ten largest hold roughly 2.6%. The sequencing input was peripheral blood. The source is a man in his forties with active or convalescent COVID-19. Both conserved end residues are part of each CDR3. D genes are given only for firm matches. Clone size is not always given. Where it is, it says once, few, many or a class for expanded clones.

>TRBV11-1|NA|TRBJ2-1|NA
TGTGCCAGCAGCCCTAGAGGATTAGGAGAGGCGTTCTTC
CASSPRGLGEAFF
>TRBV9|once|TRBJ2-1|TRBD2
TGTGCCAGCAGCCCCCGGACTAGCGTTAGCTCCTACAATGAGCAGTTCTTC
CASSPRTSVSSYNEQFF
>TRBV4-3|NA|TRBJ1-6|NA
TGCGCCAGCAGCCAAGTGGCCAGATTGCATAATTCACCCCTCCACTTT
CASSQVARLHNSPLHF
>TRBV27|NA|TRBJ1-1|NA
TGTGCCAGCAGTTTACCTGGGGGCAAAGCTTTCTTT
CASSLPGGKAFF
>TRBV19|NA|TRBJ2-2|NA
TGTGCCAGTAGGAGGGGAGGGGGTGTCGACACCGGGGAGCTGTTTTTT
CASRRGGGVDTGELFF
>TRBV2|NA|TRBJ2-7|TRBD1
TGTGCCAGCAGTGAATTGACAGGGCGGGACGAGCAGTACTTC
CASSELTGRDEQYF
>TRBV6-5|NA|TRBJ1-1|NA
TGTGCCAGCAGTCGGGGGGGAGTCGGGCCTGAAGCTTTCTTT
CASSRGGVGPEAFF
>TRBV19|NA|TRBJ1-3|NA
TGTGCCAGTAGTACAACTCCCGGGAGAGGAAACACCATATATTTT
CASSTTPGRGNTIYF
>TRBV27|once|TRBJ1-5|NA
TGTGCCAGCAGTTTATCTATGAGCAATCAGCCCCAGCATTTT
CASSLSMSNQPQHF
>TRBV5-1|NA|TRBJ2-5|NA
TGCGCCAGCAGCTCGGCAGGGGTGGAAGAGACCCAGTACTTC
CASSSAGVEETQYF
>TRBV5-4|once|TRBJ1-1|TRBD1
TGTGCCAGCAGCTTTACGGGACAGGGGGCCTTTACTGAAGCTTTCTTT
CASSFTGQGAFTEAFF
>TRBV11-2|NA|TRBJ2-7|NA
TGTGCCAGCAGCTCCAGCCGGGGGGCTATTTACGAGCAGTACTTC
CASSSSRGAIYEQYF
>TRBV3-1/TRBV3-2|NA|TRBJ1-2|TRBD1
TGTGCCAGCAAAGGGGGCAGGGTAGGTGGCTACACCTTC
CASKGGRVGGYTF
>TRBV12-5|once|TRBJ1-1|TRBD1
TGTGCTAGTGGTTTGGCCCGGGGGACAGGAGAGAACACTGAAGCTTTCTTT
CASGLARGTGENTEAFF
>TRBV2|NA|TRBJ1-2|NA
TGTGCCAGCCGTGGGGGGACACGGGATTGCGCCTTC
CASRGGTRDCAF
>TRBV28|NA|TRBJ2-5|NA
TGTGCCAGCAGTCAAGGAAAATCAGGAAACCAAGAGACCCAGTACTTC
CASSQGKSGNQETQYF
>TRBV6-1|NA|TRBJ2-2|TRBD2
TGTGCCAGCAGTGCTTTGAGGCAGACTAGCGGGGGGTCCGGGGAGCTGTTTTTT
CASSALRQTSGGSGELFF
>TRBV5-4|NA|TRBJ2-7|TRBD2
TGTGCCAGCAGCGCGACGGGGCCCCGGGGGGACGAGCAGTACTTC
CASSATGPRGDEQYF